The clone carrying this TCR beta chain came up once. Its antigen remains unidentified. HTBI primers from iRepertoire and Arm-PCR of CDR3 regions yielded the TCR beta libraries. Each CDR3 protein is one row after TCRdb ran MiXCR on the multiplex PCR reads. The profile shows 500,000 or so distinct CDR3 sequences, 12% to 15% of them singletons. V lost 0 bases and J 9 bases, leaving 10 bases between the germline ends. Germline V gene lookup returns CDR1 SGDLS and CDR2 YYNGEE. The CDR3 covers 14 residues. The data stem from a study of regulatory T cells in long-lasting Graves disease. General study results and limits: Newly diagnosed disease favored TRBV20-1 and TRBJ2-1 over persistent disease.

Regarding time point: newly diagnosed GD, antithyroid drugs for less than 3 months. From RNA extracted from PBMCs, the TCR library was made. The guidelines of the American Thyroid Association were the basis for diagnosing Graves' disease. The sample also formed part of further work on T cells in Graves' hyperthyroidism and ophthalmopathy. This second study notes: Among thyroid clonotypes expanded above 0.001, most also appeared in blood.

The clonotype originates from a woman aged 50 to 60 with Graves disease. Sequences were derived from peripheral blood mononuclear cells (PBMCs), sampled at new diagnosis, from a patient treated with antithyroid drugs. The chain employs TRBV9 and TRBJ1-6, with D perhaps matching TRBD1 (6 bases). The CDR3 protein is CASSVGQGSSPLHF. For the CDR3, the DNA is TGTGCCAGCAGCGTAGGGCAGGGGAGTTCACCCCTCCACTTT.